This T cell receptor (beta chain) was captured by sequencing in a study of blood T cell repertoires in COVID-19 (dated by TCRdb to 2018 to 2020). With regard to the full study: The collaborator samples originated in the United States, Italy and Spain and spanned the acute and convalescent phases of COVID-19. The prospective study material was composed of cDNA or gDNA derived from T cells, B-cell-depleted T cells, or PBMCs. Subjects who had been exposed to COVID-19, were actively infected with it, or had recovered from it provided the deeply sampled blood TCRbeta repertoires that made up the dataset. A freely available public database, intended as a resource for researchers studying the immune response to SARS-CoV-2, is where the repertoires were released. Samples came from the ongoing ImmuneRACE study (first 160 participants) plus 1,254 subjects from 6 global collaborators. Nearly every sample came with metadata listing a de-identified subject ID, COVID-19 status, age in years and sex. Where available, HLA class I and class II types were obtained from metadata supplied by the sample provider rather than from assay-based typing.

TCRbeta CDR3 regions were amplified from genomic DNA by means of the immunoSEQ Assay, a bias-controlled multiplex PCR. The paper's processing steps were these. Nucleated cell counts per sample were estimated from amplification of reference gene primers within the assay. To quantify the absolute abundance of each unique TCRbeta CDR3 rearrangement, sequence reads were collapsed and filtered. Productive Simpson clonality was computed per sample as the square root of Simpson's diversity index over productive rearrangements. Entries here come from immuneACCESS through TCRdb and include only in-frame sequences with V and J called. Some clones fail to appear in such tables; in the studies checked, an unresolved V gene covers under half of the shortfall, and the cause of the remainder is unknown. V and J calls and clone size are given by that table; D and trimming were obtained from the DNA. The sample table lists some 140,000 clones, about 86% of them with a count of one. The ten largest clones take up 25% to 30% of the sample.

Concerning this clone itself: The target of this receptor is not known. No per-base quality is available; no much larger clone lies one base away.

The collaborating institutions used their own protocols to collect whole blood in K2EDTA tubes. Collaborator samples were shipped for TCRbeta analysis as frozen whole blood, isolated PBMCs, or DNA extracted from either sample type. The study at large found these results: The quantity of clinical and demographic metadata differed by source and by participant and was supplied without curation.

The receptor comes from a woman in her fifties or sixties with acute or convalescent COVID-19. Input material: peripheral blood.

The base sequence is TGTGCCACCAGTGATTTAGCAATCCCAGATACGCAGTATTTT. Its protein product is CATSDLAIPDTQYF. The rearrangement joined TRBV24-1 to TRBJ2-3; too little of a D gene remains to name it. Trimming removed 1 base from V and 4 bases from J, leaving 8 bases between the germline ends. The CDR3 starts with the cysteine, ends with the phenylalanine, and has 14 residues. CDR3 DNA only is kept here, 42 bases in frame from base 1. CDR1 and CDR2 are drawn from the germline V gene: KGHDR, SFDVKD.